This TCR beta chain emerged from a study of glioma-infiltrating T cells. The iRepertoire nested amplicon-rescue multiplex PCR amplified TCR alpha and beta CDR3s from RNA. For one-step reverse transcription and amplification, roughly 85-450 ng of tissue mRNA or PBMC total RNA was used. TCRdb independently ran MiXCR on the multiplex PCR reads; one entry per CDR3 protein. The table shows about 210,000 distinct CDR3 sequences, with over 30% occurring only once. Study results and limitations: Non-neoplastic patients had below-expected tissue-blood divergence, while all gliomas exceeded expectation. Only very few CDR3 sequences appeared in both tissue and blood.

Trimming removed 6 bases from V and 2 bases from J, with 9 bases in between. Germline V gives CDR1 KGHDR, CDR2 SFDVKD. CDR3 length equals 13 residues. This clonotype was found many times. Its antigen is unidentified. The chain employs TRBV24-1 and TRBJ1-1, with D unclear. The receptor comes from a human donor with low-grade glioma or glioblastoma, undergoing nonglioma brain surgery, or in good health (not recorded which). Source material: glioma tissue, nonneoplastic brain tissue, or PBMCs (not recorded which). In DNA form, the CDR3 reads TGTGCCACCAGTAAGGAGATAAACACTGAAGCTTTCTTT. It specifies CATSKEINTEAFF.